This TCR beta chain was recorded in a study of T cells after yellow fever vaccination. Study-level background: Fractions of limited cellularity were prepared by means of SMART-Seq v4 Ultra Low Input. General study results and limits: Subsequent to the booster, the majority of primary-vaccination clones reappeared (around 97% CD4, approximately 90% CD8).

About this clonotype: Antigen specificity is unknown.

The CDR3 covers 15 residues. V was cut by 1 base and J by 4 bases, with 16 bases left in between. Germline CDR1 is DFQATT and CDR2 is SNEGSKA (reference sequence). TCRdb fed the 5' RACE reads into MiXCR, producing one record per CDR3 protein. The sample holds some 320,000 distinct CDR3 sequences; 8.5% to 9% are singletons and the top ten take over 15%. The sample in question was PBMCs, obtained on the day of the first yellow fever vaccination. This rearrangement joins TRBV20-1 to TRBJ2-5; either TRBD1 or TRBD2 may fit D (7 bases each). The TCR was taken from a man between 18 and 29 years old who received the YFV17D yellow fever vaccine. This CDR3 is CSARGGAGGGETQYF. In DNA, the CDR3 is TGCAGTGCTAGAGGGGGGGCAGGGGGGGGAGAGACCCAGTACTTC.